This is a list of T cell receptor beta chains from one sample in a study of T cells after yellow fever vaccination. TCRdb ran MiXCR on the 5' RACE reads and lists one entry per CDR3 protein. The sample shows about 340,000 distinct CDR3 sequences, more than 8.5% of them seen only once. The specimen comprised PBMCs, sampled on the day of the first yellow fever vaccination. These receptors originate from a man aged 18 to 35 who received the YFV17D yellow fever vaccine. The CDR3 runs from the conserved cysteine through the conserved F or W. D genes are given only for firm matches. Where a row states a size, it is once, few, many or the class of an expanded clone; other rows omit it.

size	D	V	length	J	DNA	CDR3
few	TRBD1	TRBV2	13	TRBJ2-2	TGTGCCAGCAGATTACAGGGGGCCGGGGAGCTGTTTTTT	CASRLQGAGELFF
many	-	TRBV5-1	16	TRBJ2-6	TGCGCCAGCAGCTTGATGGGGTTGCTGGGGGCCAACGTCCTGACTTTC	CASSLMGLLGANVLTF
many	-	TRBV5-1	15	TRBJ2-7	TGCGCCAGCAGCTTGGCCCCCAGGGGCGCTCACGAGCAGTACTTC	CASSLAPRGAHEQYF
-	-	TRBV12-3/TRBV12-4	14	TRBJ1-1	TGTGCCAGCAGGGGTTTTGCTCCAAACACTGAAGCTTTCTTT	CASRGFAPNTEAFF
few	-	TRBV10-2	13	TRBJ1-6	TGCGCCAGCGCCCCAGGCCGTAATTCACCCCTCCACTTT	CASAPGRNSPLHF
few	-	TRBV19	12	TRBJ1-4	TGTGCCAGTAGCACTCAGGGGTGGAAACTGTTTTTT	CASSTQGWKLFF
-	-	TRBV11-1	22	TRBJ2-3	TGTGCCAGCAGCTTAGCGGCTCACAGGGGAGGGTATCCTGTGGCTGGCACAGATACGCAGTATTTT	CASSLAAHRGGYPVAGTDTQYF
few	-	TRBV29-1	14	TRBJ1-1	TGCAGCGTTGCCTCGGGGGGGTATCAGACTGAAGCTTTCTTT	CSVASGGYQTEAFF
-	-	TRBV24-1	13	TRBJ2-5	TGTGCCCGGGCCCACCGAGGGCAAGAGACCCAGTACTTC	CARAHRGQETQYF
-	-	TRBV4-1	15	TRBJ2-4	TGCGCCAGCAGCCACCCATTCCGTGACAAAAACATTCAGTACTTC	CASSHPFRDKNIQYF
-	-	TRBV12-3/TRBV12-4	15	TRBJ1-3	TGTGCCAGCAGTCCGGGACGGTCCTCTGGAAACACCATATATTTT	CASSPGRSSGNTIYF
few	TRBD2	TRBV6-1	18	TRBJ2-1	TGTGCCAGCAGTGAAGCGCAAGTCCGCGGGGGGAAAATAAATGAGCAGTTCTTC	CASSEAQVRGGKINEQFF
many	-	TRBV7-9	13	TRBJ1-2	TGTGCCAGCAGCTTACGGGGCATCTATGGCTACACCTTC	CASSLRGIYGYTF
few	-	TRBV5-1	12	TRBJ1-1	TGCGCCAGCAGCTTTGGAGGCTCTGAAGCTTTCTTT	CASSFGGSEAFF
many	-	TRBV2	13	TRBJ1-2	TGTGCCAGCAGTTTACAAGAGCTTCTGGGCTACACCTTC	CASSLQELLGYTF
-	TRBD2	TRBV4-3	14	TRBJ2-1	TGCGCCAGCAGCGCTAGCGGGGGGGCAGGTGAGCAGTTCTTC	CASSASGGAGEQFF
-	TRBD2	TRBV6-2/TRBV6-3	18	TRBJ2-7	TGTGCCAGCAGTCCAAGGACTAGCGGGGGGGCCATTACCTACGAGCAGTACTTC	CASSPRTSGGAITYEQYF
many	TRBD1	TRBV20-1	14	TRBJ1-5	TGCAGTGCTAGAGTACAGGGGATTTATCAGCCCCAGCATTTT	CSARVQGIYQPQHF
-	TRBD2	TRBV10-2	14	TRBJ2-1	TGCGCCAGCAGGCGGGGGGGCTTTGGCAATGAGCAGTTCTTC	CASRRGGFGNEQFF
many	-	TRBV7-2	13	TRBJ1-5	TGTGCCAGCAGCTCCAACAATAATCAGCCCCAGCATTTT	CASSSNNNQPQHF
-	TRBD1	TRBV20-1	16	TRBJ2-3	TGCAGTGCTGATCCCTGGACAGGGGATAGCACAGATACGCAGTATTTT	CSADPWTGDSTDTQYF
few	-	TRBV6-4	17	TRBJ2-1	TGTGCCAGCAGTGACATTGCCCGGGGTAGGGCTCTCAATGAGCAGTTCTTC	CASSDIARGRALNEQFF
many	-	TRBV5-1	11	TRBJ1-1	TGCGCCAGCGCCTCGGACCGTGAAGCTTTCTTT	CASASDREAFF
-	TRBD2	TRBV5-1	16	TRBJ2-5	TGCGCCAGCAGCTTGGTACCAGCGGGGGTACAAGAGACCCAGTACTTC	CASSLVPAGVQETQYF